Only a few counts were recorded for the clone carrying this T cell receptor beta chain. This CDR3 contains 14 residues. From germline, CDR1 is SGHTA and CDR2 FQGNSA. This sample is part of a study of blood T cells in healthy people across ages. Together with a sample-barcoded 5' primer, a J-beta primer mix was included in a second PCR lasting 7 to 11 cycles. A 12-random-nucleotide template-switch adaptor tagged each cDNA molecule. TCRdb called the 5' RACE reads again in MiXCR, with one record for every CDR3 protein. This sample yields about 1.1 million distinct CDR3 sequences, of which 35% to 45% are seen a single time; 13% belongs to the top ten. Caucasian, healthy and from Russia, the donors were aged between about 6 and 90.

The gene calls are TRBV7-2 and TRBJ2-4, with D possibly being TRBD1 (6 bases). The J call may be faulty, since TRBJ2-7 better matches the DNA end. What was sequenced was blood. The clonotype was recovered from a young man in good health. The CDR3 coding sequence is TGTGCCAGCAGCCCCGATATACAGGGTGACGAGCAGTACTTC. It yields the protein CASSPDIQGDEQYF.